A single sample gave rise to the 29 T cell receptor beta chains below, sequenced in a study of CD8 T cells in Susac syndrome. When the RNA was reverse transcribed, random hexamers were used with an input of roughly 0.45 to 1 ug. TCRdb redid the calling of the immunoSEQ multiplex PCR reads with MiXCR, one entry per CDR3 protein. The data show around 110,000 distinct CDR3 sequences, with about 93% seen just once and 0.28% held by the top ten. The source material was CD8+ T cells from PBMCs. These receptors were collected from a human donor with Susac syndrome.

The chain combines TRBV27 with TRBJ2-2; possible D gene TRBD1, 5 bases. There are 18 residues in the CDR3. Trimming left V 1 base short and J 0 bases short, with 15 bases between. The V gene's germline CDR1 is MNHEY and CDR2 SMNVEV (reference sequence). CDR3 amino acids: CASSLYGGAGTNTGELFF. The CDR3 region has the DNA TGTGCCAGCAGTTTATATGGTGGGGCAGGAACGAACACCGGGGAGCTGTTTTTT.

The CDR3 nucleotides are TGTGCCAGCAGCTTTGGACTTTTCGGCTACGAGCAGTACTTC. As protein: CASSFGLFGYEQYF. The V and J genes are TRBV13 and TRBJ2-7; tentatively, D is TRBD2 (5 bases). Germline lookup yields CDR1 PRHDT and CDR2 FYEKMQ (reference sequence). Trimming removed 3 bases at V and 3 bases at J, with 12 bases between. The CDR3 has 14 residues.

The V call is TRBV6-1, the J call TRBJ1-2; TRBD1 matches 7 bases. Trimming took 4 bases from V and 2 from J; bases not matched to a gene: 10. CDR1 is MNHNS, CDR2 SASEGT, per germline. The CDR3 length is 16 residues. For the CDR3, the DNA is TGTGCCAGCAGTGCCGGGACAGAAGGATCGAACTATGGCTACACCTTC. Residues: CASSAGTEGSNYGYTF.

This sequence joins TRBV9 and TRBJ2-1; D gene ambiguous. Trimming took 1 base from V and 5 from J, leaving 7 bases between them. The CDR3 length is 13 residues. The V gene's germline CDR1 is SGDLS and CDR2 YYNGEE. CDR3 protein: CASSVKRDNEQFF. The CDR3 DNA reads as TGTGCCAGCAGCGTAAAGAGAGACAATGAGCAGTTCTTC.

The rearrangement joins TRBV19 to TRBJ2-1; D uncertain. Trimming removed 3 bases from V and 4 bases from J, with 13 bases in between. Germline V gene lookup returns CDR1 LNHDA and CDR2 SQIVND (reference sequence). The CDR3 is 15 residues long. Written as DNA, the CDR3 is TGTGCCAGTAGTATTGGTCGTCCCGGATACAATGAGCAGTTCTTC. Encoded protein: CASSIGRPGYNEQFF.

CDR3 amino acids: CASSDAADYEQYF. The CDR3 DNA follows: TGTGCCAGCAGTGATGCAGCTGACTACGAGCAGTACTTC. The chain recombines TRBV12-3 or TRBV12-4 with TRBJ2-7; D ambiguous. V gave up 5 bases and J gave up 3 bases, with 11 bases separating them. The CDR3 loop spans 13 amino acids.

The V gene is TRBV27, the J gene TRBJ1-6, with 9 bases identical to TRBD1. The CDR3 runs 14 residues. Looked up from germline, CDR1 is MNHEY and CDR2 is SMNVEV (reference sequence). Germline trimming cut 3 bases from V and 10 bases from J; bases unmatched to any gene: 4. The CDR3 loop is CASSFTGGWSPLHF. The CDR3 DNA follows: TGTGCCAGCAGTTTTACAGGGGGCTGGTCACCCCTCCACTTT.

V is TRBV11-2 and J is TRBJ2-7, with 7 bases identical to TRBD1. The CDR3 spans 15 residues. Losses at the gene ends were 0 bases for V and 3 bases for J; bases not matched to a gene: 5. CDR1 is SGHAT, CDR2 FQNNGV, per germline. The CDR3 sequence is CASSLDVAGGYEQYF. CDR3 in DNA: TGTGCCAGCAGCTTAGATGTAGCAGGGGGCTACGAGCAGTACTTC. Full variable domain (rest looked up from reference TRBV11-2 and TRBJ2-7): EAGVAQSPRYKIIEKRQSVAFWCNPISGHATLYWYQQILGQGPKLLIQFQNNGVVDDSQLPKDRFSAERLKGVDSTLKIQPAKLEDSAVYLCASSLDVAGGYEQYFGPGTRLTVT.

V gene TRBV4-1 combines with J gene TRBJ1-2; D might be TRBD1 (6 bases). With 0 bases removed from V and 5 bases from J, the gap between germline ends came to 10 bases. Germline V gives CDR1 MGHRA, CDR2 YSYEKL. CDR3 length: 14 residues. DNA of the CDR3: TGCGCCAGCAGCCAAGATTTACAGGGATATGGCTACACCTTC. Protein sequence: CASSQDLQGYGYTF.

The chain uses TRBV3-1 and TRBJ1-2; no reliable D call. V was trimmed by 8 bases and J by 6 bases, leaving 16 bases between them. CDR1 LGHDT and CDR2 YNNKEL come from the germline V gene (reference sequence). The CDR3 is 13 residues long. CDR3 DNA sequence: TGTGCCAGCGAGGGAGGGCTTTTGGATGGCTACACCTTC. This gives the protein CASEGGLLDGYTF.

V is TRBV13 and J is TRBJ1-1; D is possibly TRBD1 (5 bases). V dropped 5 bases and J dropped 4 bases, with 17 bases sitting between them. The CDR3 spans 15 residues. CDR1 is PRHDT, CDR2 FYEKMQ, per germline (reference sequence). In DNA, the CDR3 is TGTGCCAGCAGCCAGGCCGGACGGGGACTCACTGAAGCTTTCTTT. It yields the protein CASSQAGRGLTEAFF.

The chain recombines TRBV25-1 with TRBJ1-3, with unresolved D. V lost 4 bases to trimming and J lost 3 bases, with 4 bases between them. Looked up from germline, CDR1 is MGHDK and CDR2 is SYGVNS. The CDR3 has 12 residues. CDR3 in amino acids: CASSVSGNTIYF. CDR3 sequence (DNA): TGTGCCAGCAGTGTGAGTGGAAACACCATATATTTT.

This clonotype was recorded only once. V usage is TRBV29-1 and J usage is TRBJ2-2; 8 nucleotides line up with TRBD1. Germline V gene sequence: CDR1 SQVTM, CDR2 ANQGSEA. CDR3 length: 16 amino acids. The V segment lost 3 bases and the J segment 0 bases; nucleotides outside the gene matches: 6. The CDR3 sequence is CSVEGQARANTGELFF. For the CDR3, the DNA is TGCAGCGTTGAGGGACAGGCAAGGGCGAACACCGGGGAGCTGTTTTTT.

The V call is TRBV3-1, the J call TRBJ1-1; D is uncertain. Germline lookup yields CDR1 LGHDT and CDR2 YNNKEL (reference sequence). This CDR3 has 12 residues. V lost 5 bases and J lost 3, with 7 bases in between. The CDR3, as DNA: TGTGCCAGCAGCTTTCAGTACACTGAAGCTTTCTTT. This encodes CASSFQYTEAFF. Combining the CDR3 with reference TRBV3-1 and TRBJ1-1 gives the whole variable domain DTAVSQTPKYLVTQMGNDKSIKCEQNLGHDTMYWYKQDSKKFLKIMFSYNNKELIINETVPNRFSPKSPDKAHLNLHINSLELGDSAVYFCASSFQYTEAFFGQGTRLTVV.

The chain employs TRBV13 and TRBJ1-2; no clear D. This CDR3 comprises 16 residues. Trimming shortened V by 3 bases and J by 2 bases, and 16 bases separated the two germline ends. CDR1 is PRHDT, CDR2 FYEKMQ, per germline (reference sequence). The CDR3: CASSLGRTAENYGYTF. The CDR3 DNA reads as TGTGCCAGCAGCTTGGGCCGGACGGCAGAAAACTATGGCTACACCTTC. Using reference TRBV13 and TRBJ1-2 for the parts outside the CDR3, the full variable domain is AAGVIQSPRHLIKEKRETATLKCYPIPRHDTVYWYQQGPGQDPQFLISFYEKMQSDKGSIPDRFSAQQFSDYHSELNMSSLELGDSALYFCASSLGRTAENYGYTFGSGTRLTVV.

The V and J genes are TRBV7-6 and TRBJ2-1; possibly TRBD2 for D (6 bases). V lost 4 bases to trimming and J lost 9 bases, with 10 bases between them. From germline, CDR1 is SGHVS and CDR2 FNYEAQ. The CDR3 is 12 residues long. DNA for the CDR3: TGTGCCAGCAGCTCCCCTAGCGTTGAGCAGTTCTTC. As protein: CASSSPSVEQFF.

The chain employs TRBV7-8 and TRBJ2-1; 8 positions agree with TRBD2. The trim removed 5 bases at V and 4 bases at J, leaving 7 bases unmatched. This CDR3 comprises 15 residues. Germline CDR1 is SGHVS and CDR2 is FQNEAQ. This chain's CDR3 is CASSVGTRTYNEQFF. CDR3 nucleotide sequence: TGTGCCAGCAGCGTAGGGACTAGGACGTACAATGAGCAGTTCTTC. Full variable domain (remainder filled in from reference TRBV7-8 and TRBJ2-1): GAGVSQSPRYKVAKRGQDVALRCDPISGHVSLFWYQQALGQGPEFLTYFQNEAQLDKSGLPSDRFFAERPEGSVSTLKIQRTQQEDSAVYLCASSVGTRTYNEQFFGPGTRLTVL.

This clonotype was picked up one time. The rearrangement joins TRBV27 to TRBJ1-1, with D uncertain. V was cut by 2 bases and J by 7 bases, with 11 bases left in between. This CDR3 is built from 13 residues. From germline, CDR1 is MNHEY and CDR2 SMNVEV (reference sequence). DNA for the CDR3: TGTGCCAGCAGTTTAAGCAGTAGGGATGAAGCTTTCTTT. This sequence encodes CASSLSSRDEAFF.

The count of this clonotype is one. The chain combines TRBV5-1 with TRBJ2-3; 9 bases fit TRBD1. There are 15 residues in the CDR3. Germline V CDR1 and CDR2: SGHRS, YFSETQ. Trimming at V came to 4 bases and at J to 4 bases, leaving 7 bases not matched to a gene. In nucleotides, the CDR3 is TGCGCCAGCAGCCCTGGACAGGGGAAAGCAGATACGCAGTATTTT. It translates to CASSPGQGKADTQYF.

The chain joins TRBV15 to TRBJ1-1, with a weak D call TRBD1 (6 bases). This CDR3 has 14 residues. CDR1 and CDR2 from the germline V gene are LNHNV and YYDKDF (reference sequence). V shed 3 bases and J shed 4 bases, with 12 bases lying between them. CDR3 bases: TGTGCCACCAGCAGGGGACATGAGGCCACTGAAGCTTTCTTT. Translated, it gives CATSRGHEATEAFF.

The CDR3 DNA reads TGTGCCAGCGCAATTACACCCTACGAGCAGTACTTC. Protein sequence: CASAITPYEQYF. The chain is built from TRBV6-2 or TRBV6-3 and TRBJ2-7; D remains ambiguous. CDR1 is MNHEY and CDR2 is SVGEGT in the germline V gene. The CDR3 spans 12 residues. The V end lost 8 bases, the J end lost 2 bases, and 10 bases lay between the germline ends.

The J gene is TRBJ2-7, the V gene TRBV4-1; D gene unclear. CDR3 size: 15 residues. The V gene's germline CDR1 is MGHRA and CDR2 YSYEKL. Trimming cost V 1 base and J 0 bases, with 10 bases left between them. The CDR3 nucleotides are TGCGCCAGCAGCCAAGTGTTTGACGTCTCCTACGAGCAGTACTTC. It yields the protein CASSQVFDVSYEQYF.

The chain recombines TRBV12-3 or TRBV12-4 with TRBJ2-1; no definite D call. This CDR3 region has 14 residues. Between the trimmed V and J ends, which lost 7 bases and 8 bases, there was a span of 18 bases. DNA of the CDR3: TGTGCCAGCATTCTCAGGATCCCCGAAGATGAGCAGTTCTTC. Protein sequence: CASILRIPEDEQFF.

J is TRBJ2-2 and V is TRBV11-2; D perhaps matches TRBD2 (5 bases). Trimming removed 1 base from V and 4 bases from J, with 7 bases in between. The CDR3 is 14 residues long. In germline, CDR1 is SGHAT, CDR2 FQNNGV. The CDR3 sequence is CASSLVGATGELFF. The CDR3 bases are TGTGCCAGCAGCTTAGTGGGAGCCACCGGGGAGCTGTTTTTT. Based on the CDR3 plus reference TRBV11-2 and TRBJ2-2, the full variable domain is EAGVAQSPRYKIIEKRQSVAFWCNPISGHATLYWYQQILGQGPKLLIQFQNNGVVDDSQLPKDRFSAERLKGVDSTLKIQPAKLEDSAVYLCASSLVGATGELFFGEGSRLTVL.

The V and J genes are TRBV19 and TRBJ1-6; D call uncertain. The CDR3 loop spans 10 amino acids. Germline CDR1 is LNHDA and CDR2 is SQIVND (reference sequence). V lost 8 bases and J lost 8, with 4 bases in between. In DNA form, the CDR3 reads TGTGCCAGTGGGGATTCACCCCTCCACTTT. This codes for CASGDSPLHF.

The V call is TRBV4-2, the J call TRBJ2-7; D possibly corresponds to TRBD2 (6 bases). The V end was cut by 0 bases, the J end by 3 bases, with 15 bases between. The CDR3 is 16 amino acids. The germline CDR1 and CDR2 sequences are LGHNA and YNFKEQ. CDR3 coding DNA: TGTGCCAGCAGCCAAGAATTCGGCGGGGCCCACTACGAGCAGTACTTC. Translation: CASSQEFGGAHYEQYF.

V usage is TRBV29-1 and J usage is TRBJ1-1; weak D call: TRBD1 (5 bases). CDR1 and CDR2 from the germline V gene are SQVTM and ANQGSEA. The V end lost 5 bases, the J end lost 7 bases, and 17 bases lay between the germline ends. The CDR3 spans 13 residues. The CDR3, as DNA: TGCAGCGTTCAACCTGACGGGACTAGTGAAGCTTTCTTT. Translated: CSVQPDGTSEAFF. The variable domain in full, with the rest retrieved from reference TRBV29-1 and TRBJ1-1, is SAVISQKPSRDICQRGTSLTIQCQVDSQVTMMFWYRQQPGQSLTLIATANQGSEATYESGFVIDKFPISRPNLTFSTLTVSNMSPEDSSIYLCSVQPDGTSEAFFGQGTRLTVV.

V and J are TRBV30 and TRBJ2-5, with D perhaps TRBD1 or TRBD2 (6 bases each). V lost 1 base, J lost 4 bases, and 22 bases lay in between. This CDR3 comprises 17 residues. From germline, CDR1 is GTSNPN and CDR2 SVGIG (reference sequence). The CDR3 sequence is CAWSEEGPRGPGETQYF. The CDR3, as DNA: TGTGCCTGGAGTGAGGAGGGACCCAGGGGCCCTGGAGAGACCCAGTACTTC. The whole variable domain, remainder taken from reference TRBV30 and TRBJ2-5, is SQTIHQWPATLVQPVGSPLSLECTVEGTSNPNLYWYRQAAGRGLQLLFYSVGIGQISSEVPQNLSASRPQDRQFILSSKKLLLSDSGFYLCAWSEEGPRGPGETQYFGPGTRLLVL.

V is TRBV4-1 and J is TRBJ2-7, with 9 bases fitting TRBD1. The trim removed 1 base at V and 3 bases at J, leaving 7 bases unmatched. The germline V gene encodes CDR1 MGHRA and CDR2 YSYEKL. This CDR3 spans 16 amino acids. CDR3 sequence: CASSQGPGQGNYEQYF. The CDR3 coding sequence is TGCGCCAGCAGCCAAGGCCCGGGACAGGGAAACTACGAGCAGTACTTC.